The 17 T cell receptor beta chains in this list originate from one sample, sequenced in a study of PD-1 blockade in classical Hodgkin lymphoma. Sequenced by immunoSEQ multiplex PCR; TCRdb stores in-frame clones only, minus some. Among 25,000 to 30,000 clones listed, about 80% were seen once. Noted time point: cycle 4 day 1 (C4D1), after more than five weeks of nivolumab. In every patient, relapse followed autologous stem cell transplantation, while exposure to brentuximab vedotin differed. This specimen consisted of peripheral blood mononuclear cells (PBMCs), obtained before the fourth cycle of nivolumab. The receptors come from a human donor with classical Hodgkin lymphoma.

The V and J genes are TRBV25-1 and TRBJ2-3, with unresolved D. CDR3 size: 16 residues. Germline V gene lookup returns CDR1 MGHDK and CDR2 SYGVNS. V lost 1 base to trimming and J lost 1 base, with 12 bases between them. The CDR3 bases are TGTGCCAGCAGTGAATCGAAGAGGAGTCGCACAGATACGCAGTATTTT. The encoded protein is CASSESKRSRTDTQYF.

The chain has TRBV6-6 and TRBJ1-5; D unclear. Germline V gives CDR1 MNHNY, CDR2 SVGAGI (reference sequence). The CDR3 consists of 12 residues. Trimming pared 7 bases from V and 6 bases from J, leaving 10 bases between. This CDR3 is CASTSSGQPQHF. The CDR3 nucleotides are TGTGCCAGCACGTCTTCGGGTCAGCCCCAGCATTTT.

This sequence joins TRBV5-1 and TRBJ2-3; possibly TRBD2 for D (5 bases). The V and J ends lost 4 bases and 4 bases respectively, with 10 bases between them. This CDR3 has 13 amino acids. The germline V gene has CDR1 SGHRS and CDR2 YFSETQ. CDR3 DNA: TGCGCCAGCAGCGCGGGCGGGCCAGATACGCAGTATTTT. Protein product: CASSAGGPDTQYF.

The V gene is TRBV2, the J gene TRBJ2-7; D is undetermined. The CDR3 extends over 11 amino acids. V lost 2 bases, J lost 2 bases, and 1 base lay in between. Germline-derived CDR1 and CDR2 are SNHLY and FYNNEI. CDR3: CASSETYEQYF. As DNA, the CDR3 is TGTGCCAGCAGTGAAACCTACGAGCAGTACTTC.

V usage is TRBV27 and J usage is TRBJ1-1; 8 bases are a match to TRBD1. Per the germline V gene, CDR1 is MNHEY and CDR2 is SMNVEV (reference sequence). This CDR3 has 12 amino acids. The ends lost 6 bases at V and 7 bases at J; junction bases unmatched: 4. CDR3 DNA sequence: TGTGCCAGCAGCTTCGGACAGGGTGAAGCTTTCTTT. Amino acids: CASSFGQGEAFF.

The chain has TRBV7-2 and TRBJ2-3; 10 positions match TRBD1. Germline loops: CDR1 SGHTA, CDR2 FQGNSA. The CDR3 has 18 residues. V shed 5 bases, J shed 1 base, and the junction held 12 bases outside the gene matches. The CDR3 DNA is TGTGCCAGCAGCCCAAGGGATAGACAGGGGGCGCGCACAGATACGCAGTATTTT. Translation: CASSPRDRQGARTDTQYF.

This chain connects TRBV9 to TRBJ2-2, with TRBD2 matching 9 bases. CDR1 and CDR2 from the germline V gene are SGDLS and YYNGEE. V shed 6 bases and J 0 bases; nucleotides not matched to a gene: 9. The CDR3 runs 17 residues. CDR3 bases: TGTGCCAGCAACCTGGAAGCGGGGGGACCGAACACCGGGGAGCTGTTTTTT. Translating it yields CASNLEAGGPNTGELFF.

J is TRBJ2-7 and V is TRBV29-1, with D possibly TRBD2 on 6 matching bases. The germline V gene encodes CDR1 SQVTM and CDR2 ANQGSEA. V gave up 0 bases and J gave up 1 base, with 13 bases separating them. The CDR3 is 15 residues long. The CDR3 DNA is TGCAGCGTTGAAGATCTAGGCGGGGATTCCTACGAGCAGTACTTC. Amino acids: CSVEDLGGDSYEQYF.

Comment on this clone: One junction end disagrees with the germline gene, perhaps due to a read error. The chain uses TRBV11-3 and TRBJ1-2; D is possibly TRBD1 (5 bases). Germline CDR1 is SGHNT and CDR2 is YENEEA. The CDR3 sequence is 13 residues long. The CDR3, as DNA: TGTGCCAGCTCCCGCAACCACGGGGACGGCGCCTTTTTC. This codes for CASSRNHGDGAFF.

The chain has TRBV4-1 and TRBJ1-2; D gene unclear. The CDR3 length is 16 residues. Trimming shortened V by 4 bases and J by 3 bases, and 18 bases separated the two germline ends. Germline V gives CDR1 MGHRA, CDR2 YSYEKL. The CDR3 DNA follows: TGCGCCAGCAGCCTACGGGTTTCACTTAGGGACTATGGCTACACCTTC. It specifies CASSLRVSLRDYGYTF.

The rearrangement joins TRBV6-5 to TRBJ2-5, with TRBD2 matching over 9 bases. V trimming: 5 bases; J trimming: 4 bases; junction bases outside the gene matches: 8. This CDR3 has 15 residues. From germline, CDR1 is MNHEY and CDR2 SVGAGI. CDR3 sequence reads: CASSQGLALRETQYF. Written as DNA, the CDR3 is TGTGCCAGCAGTCAGGGACTAGCCTTACGAGAGACCCAGTACTTC.

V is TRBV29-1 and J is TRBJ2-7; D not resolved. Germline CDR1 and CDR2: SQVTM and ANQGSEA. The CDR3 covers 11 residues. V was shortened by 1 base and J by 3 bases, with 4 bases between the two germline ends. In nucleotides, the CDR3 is TGCAGCGTTGAAGGGGGCTACGAGCAGTACTTC. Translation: CSVEGGYEQYF.

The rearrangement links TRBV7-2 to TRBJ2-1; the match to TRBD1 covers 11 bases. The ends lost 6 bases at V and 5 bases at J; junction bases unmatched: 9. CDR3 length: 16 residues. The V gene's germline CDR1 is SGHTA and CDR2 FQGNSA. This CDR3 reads CASRRGLGQGDNEQFF. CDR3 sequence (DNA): TGTGCCAGCAGAAGAGGGTTGGGACAGGGGGACAATGAGCAGTTCTTC.

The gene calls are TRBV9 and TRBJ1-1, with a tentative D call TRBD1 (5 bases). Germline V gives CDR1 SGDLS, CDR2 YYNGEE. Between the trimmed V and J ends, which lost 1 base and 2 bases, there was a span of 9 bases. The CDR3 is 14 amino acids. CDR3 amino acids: CASSVRQYNTEAFF. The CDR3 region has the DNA TGTGCCAGCAGCGTAAGACAGTACAACACTGAAGCTTTCTTT.

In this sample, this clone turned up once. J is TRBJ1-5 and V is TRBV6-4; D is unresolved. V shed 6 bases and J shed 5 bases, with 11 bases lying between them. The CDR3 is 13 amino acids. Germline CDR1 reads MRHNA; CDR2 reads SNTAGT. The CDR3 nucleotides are TGTGCCAGCAGCCAAGGGTTACATCAGCCCCAGCATTTT. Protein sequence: CASSQGLHQPQHF.

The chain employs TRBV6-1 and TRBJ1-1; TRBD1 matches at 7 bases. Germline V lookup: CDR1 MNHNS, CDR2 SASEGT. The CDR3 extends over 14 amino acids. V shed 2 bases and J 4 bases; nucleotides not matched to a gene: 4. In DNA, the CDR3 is TGTGCCAGCAGTGAACAGGGGGAAAGCACTGAAGCTTTCTTT. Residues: CASSEQGESTEAFF.

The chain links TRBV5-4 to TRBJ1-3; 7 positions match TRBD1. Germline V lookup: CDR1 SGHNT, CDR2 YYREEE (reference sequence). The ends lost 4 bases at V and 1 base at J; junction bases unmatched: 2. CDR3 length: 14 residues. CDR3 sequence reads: CASSPGQSGNTIYF. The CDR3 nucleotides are TGTGCCAGCAGCCCGGGACAGTCTGGAAACACCATATATTTT. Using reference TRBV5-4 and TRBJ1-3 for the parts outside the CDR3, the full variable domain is ETGVTQSPTHLIKTRGQQVTLRCSSQSGHNTVSWYQQALGQGPQFIFQYYREEENGRGNFPPRFSGLQFPNYSSELNVNALELDDSALYLCASSPGQSGNTIYFGEGSWLTVV.